This T cell receptor (beta chain) emerged from a study of identifying expanded T cells in peripheral blood. In regard to this clone: The antigen is unknown.

General study results and limits: Differentially abundant clones: 0.95 to 1.5 between replicates, around 17 at roughly 13 days, over 18 at four. Across healthy donors, higher total template counts meant significantly greater roughly two-week count variance.

Produced via immunoSEQ multiplex PCR; TCRdb's table is partial and in-frame only. The profile shows some 78,000 clones, 80% to 85% of them singletons. Sequenced material: blood. The sequence was collected from a person aged 18 to 75 in good health.

CDR3 region: CASSGQVYSTDTQYF. Written as DNA, the CDR3 is TGTGCCAGTAGCGGACAGGTTTATAGCACAGATACGCAGTATTTT. V gene TRBV19 combines with J gene TRBJ2-3; TRBD1 matches at 7 bases. Germline trimming cut 6 bases from V and 0 bases from J; bases unmatched to any gene: 6. The CDR3 sequence is 15 residues long. Looked up from germline, CDR1 is LNHDA and CDR2 is SQIVND (reference sequence). Combining the CDR3 with reference TRBV19 and TRBJ2-3 gives the whole variable domain DGGITQSPKYLFRKEGQNVTLSCEQNLNHDAMYWYRQDPGQGLRLIYYSQIVNDFQKGDIAEGYSVSREKKESFPLTVTSAQKNPTAFYLCASSGQVYSTDTQYFGPGTRLTVL.